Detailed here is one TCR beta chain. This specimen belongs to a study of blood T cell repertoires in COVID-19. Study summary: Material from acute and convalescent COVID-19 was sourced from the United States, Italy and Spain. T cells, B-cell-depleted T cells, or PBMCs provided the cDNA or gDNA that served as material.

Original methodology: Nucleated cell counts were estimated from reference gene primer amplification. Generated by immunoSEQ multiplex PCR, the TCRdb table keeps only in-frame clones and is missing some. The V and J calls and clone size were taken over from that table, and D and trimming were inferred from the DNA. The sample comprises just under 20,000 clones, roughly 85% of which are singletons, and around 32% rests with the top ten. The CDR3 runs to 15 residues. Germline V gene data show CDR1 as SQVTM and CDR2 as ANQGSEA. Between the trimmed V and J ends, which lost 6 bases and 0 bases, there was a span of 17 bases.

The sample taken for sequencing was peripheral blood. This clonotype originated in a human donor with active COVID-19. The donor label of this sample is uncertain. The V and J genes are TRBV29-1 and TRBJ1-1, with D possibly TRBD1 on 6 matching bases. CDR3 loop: CSVVGDRPVNTEAFF. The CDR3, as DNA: TGCAGCGTGGTCGGTGACAGGCCAGTGAACACTGAAGCTTTCTTT. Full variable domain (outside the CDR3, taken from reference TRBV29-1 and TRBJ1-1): SAVISQKPSRDICQRGTSLTIQCQVDSQVTMMFWYRQQPGQSLTLIATANQGSEATYESGFVIDKFPISRPNLTFSTLTVSNMSPEDSSIYLCSVVGDRPVNTEAFFGQGTRLTVV.